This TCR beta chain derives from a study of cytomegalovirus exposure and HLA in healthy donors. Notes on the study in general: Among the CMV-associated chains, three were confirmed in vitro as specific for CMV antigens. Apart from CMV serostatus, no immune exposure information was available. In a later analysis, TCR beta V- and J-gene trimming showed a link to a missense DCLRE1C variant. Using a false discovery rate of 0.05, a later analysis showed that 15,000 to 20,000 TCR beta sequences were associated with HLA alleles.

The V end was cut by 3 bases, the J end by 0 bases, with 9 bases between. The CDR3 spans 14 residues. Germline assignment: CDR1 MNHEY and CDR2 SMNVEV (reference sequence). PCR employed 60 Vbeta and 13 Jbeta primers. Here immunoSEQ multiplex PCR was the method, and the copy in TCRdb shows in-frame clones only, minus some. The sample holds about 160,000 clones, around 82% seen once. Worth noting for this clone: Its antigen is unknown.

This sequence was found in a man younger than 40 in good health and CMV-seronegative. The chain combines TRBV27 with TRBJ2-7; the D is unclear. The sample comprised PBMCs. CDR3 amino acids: CASSFDKSSYEQYF. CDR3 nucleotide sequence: TGTGCCAGCAGTTTCGACAAATCCTCCTACGAGCAGTACTTC.